Included here is one T cell receptor beta chain sequence, with context. What this receptor recognizes is not known. Qualities for individual bases were not recorded, and no much larger clone is one base off. For sequencing of the TCRbeta CDR3 region, genomic DNA was extracted from the sorted cells. The immunoSEQ Assay was used for sequencing of TCRbeta CDR3 regions. Here the immuneACCESS table is served through TCRdb, limited to in-frame sequences with V and J called. Missing clones are a known gap in these copies; in checked studies unresolved V genes cover under half, and the rest lacks a known reason. The sample has about 95,000 clones on record, about 85% of them singletons. The ten top clones hold approximately 4.2% of the sample. This sample was included in a study of OX40 agonist ivuxolimab in advanced cancers. Background on the whole study: Ivuxolimab, which targeted the costimulatory receptor OX40 (CD134), was an agonistic, fully human IgG2 monoclonal antibody. The paper describes the monotherapy dose-escalation part (N of about 50 patients) of the phase I trial of ivuxolimab. In the dose-escalation cohort, approximately 82% of patients were male, and the mean age was approximately 60 years, with a range of about 23 to 85. Peripheral TCRbeta sequencing was intended to test whether TCR sequence diversity was altered and clonal T-cell expansion was caused by ivuxolimab. Among the 52 dose-escalation patients, some 20 had hepatocellular carcinoma, around 15 melanoma, 9 renal cell carcinoma and 9 head and neck cancer. Prior anti-PD-1, anti-PD-L1 or anti-CTLA-4 therapy was permitted, and checkpoint inhibitors had been received by about 44% of dose-escalation patients. Intravenous ivuxolimab was administered to patients every 2 weeks at six dose levels: 0.01, 0.1, 0.3, 1.5, 3 and 10 mg/kg. Partial responses were achieved by three dose-escalation patients, of whom one had hepatocellular carcinoma and two had cutaneous melanoma. Broader findings and caveats from the paper: The antigen specificity of the clonally expanded peripheral T cells was not determined. After ivuxolimab, CD8+ T cells had more expanded clones than CD4+ T cells on average. In the 0.1-3.0 mg/kg groups, partial responders had among the lowest normalized peripheral clonal expansion, particularly in CD8+ T cells. At doses from 0.1 to 3.0 mg/kg, clonal expansion was seen in both CD4+ and CD8+ blood T cells between baseline and week 6. Low levels of normalized T-cell clonal expansion were also seen in some nonresponding patients.

V is pared back by 5 bases and J by 1 base, with 10 bases lying between the germline termini. Its CDR3 holds 14 amino acids, cysteine through phenylalanine. Only the CDR3 DNA is retained, 42 bases long and in frame from the first base. Sequences SEHNR (CDR1) and FQNEAQ (CDR2) are obtained from the germline V gene (reference sequence). Patients with a history of autoimmune disease or receiving systemic immunosuppression were excluded from the trial. Peripheral blood for TCR sequencing was collected from all dose cohorts at baseline, on cycle 4 day 1, and on cycle 7 day 1. Samples were obtained from an open-label, multicenter, first-in-human phase I dose-escalation trial of ivuxolimab. The trial enrolled adults with locally advanced or metastatic head and neck squamous cell, hepatocellular, melanoma or renal cell carcinoma. CD4+ and CD8+ T cells were sorted separately from peripheral blood before TCR sequencing.

The receptor comes from an adult with an advanced solid tumor such as melanoma, head and neck, liver or kidney cancer. The chain joins TRBV7-9 to TRBJ2-3, with the D gene uncertain. Source: CD4+ or CD8+ T cells sorted from blood, taken in a trial of the OX40 agonist ivuxolimab. The base sequence is TGTGCCAGCAGCCCTTCGTTGGGCACAGATACGCAGTATTTT. This encodes CASSPSLGTDTQYF. Here the CDR3 is joined to the reference TRBV7-9 and TRBJ2-3 genes, and the full variable domain is: DTGVSQNPRHKITKRGQNVTFRCDPISEHNRLYWYRQTLGQGPEFLTYFQNEAQLEKSRLLSDRFSAERPKGSFSTLEIQRTEQGDSAMYLCASSPSLGTDTQYFGPGTRLTVL.